This T cell receptor (beta chain) comes out of a study of Tregs in tolerant kidney transplant recipients. Sequencing was performed with immunoSEQ multiplex PCR; in TCRdb, only in-frame clones are kept and a portion is missing. The sample lists around 120,000 clones; roughly 92% were seen once. CD4+CD25+CD127- Tregs, CD4+CD25- non-Tregs, CD4 and CD8 cells were sorted. Study outcomes and limitations: Expanding Tregs on activated donor B cells appeared to best identify donor-specific TCRbeta clones. Biological reproducibility was not directly addressed in this study.

As regards this clone: Its antigen is not known.

The CDR3 totals 14 residues. Trimming left V 1 base short and J 2 bases short, with 8 bases between. The germline CDR1 and CDR2 sequences are KGHSH and LQKENI. V is TRBV18 and J is TRBJ1-1; no clear D. This receptor was obtained from a human donor in good health. The sample taken for sequencing was CD4+ T cells from blood. The DNA for the CDR3 is TGTGCCAGCTCACCACTTTCCAGAAACACTGAAGCTTTCTTT. Translating gives CASSPLSRNTEAFF.